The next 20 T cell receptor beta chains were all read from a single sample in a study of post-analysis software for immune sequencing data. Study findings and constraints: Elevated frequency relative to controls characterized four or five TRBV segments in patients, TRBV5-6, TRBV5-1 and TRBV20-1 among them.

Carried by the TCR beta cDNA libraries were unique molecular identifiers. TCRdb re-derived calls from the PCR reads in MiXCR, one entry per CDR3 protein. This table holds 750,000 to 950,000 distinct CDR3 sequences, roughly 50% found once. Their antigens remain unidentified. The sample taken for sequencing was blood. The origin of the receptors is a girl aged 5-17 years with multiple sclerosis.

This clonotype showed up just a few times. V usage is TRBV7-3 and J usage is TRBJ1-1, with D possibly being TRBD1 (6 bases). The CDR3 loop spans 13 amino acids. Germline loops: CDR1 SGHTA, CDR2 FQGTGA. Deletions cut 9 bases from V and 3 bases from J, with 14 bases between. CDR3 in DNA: TGTGCCAGTCCACAGGGTGGGGACACTGAAGCTTTCTTT. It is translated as CASPQGGDTEAFF.

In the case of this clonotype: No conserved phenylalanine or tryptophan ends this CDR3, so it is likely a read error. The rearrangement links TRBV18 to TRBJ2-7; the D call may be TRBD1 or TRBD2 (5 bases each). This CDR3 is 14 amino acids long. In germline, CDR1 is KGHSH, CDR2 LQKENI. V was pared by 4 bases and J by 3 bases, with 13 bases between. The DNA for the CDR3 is TGTGCCAGCTCACGGGACGGCAGTGACTACGAGCAGTACTTA. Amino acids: CASSRDGSDYEQYL.

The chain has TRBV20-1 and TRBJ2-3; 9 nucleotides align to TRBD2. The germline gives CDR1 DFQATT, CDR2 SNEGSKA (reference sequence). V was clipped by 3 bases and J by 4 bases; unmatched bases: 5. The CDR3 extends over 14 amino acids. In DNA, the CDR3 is TGCAGTGCTAGCCTAGCGGGAAGGGCAGATACGCAGTATTTT. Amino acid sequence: CSASLAGRADTQYF.

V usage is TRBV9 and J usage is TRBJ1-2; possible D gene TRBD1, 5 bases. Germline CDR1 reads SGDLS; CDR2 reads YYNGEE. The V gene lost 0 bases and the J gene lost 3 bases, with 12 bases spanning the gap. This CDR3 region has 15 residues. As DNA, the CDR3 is TGTGCCAGCAGCGTAGGGGACCGACGGGACTATGGCTACACCTTC. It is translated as CASSVGDRRDYGYTF.

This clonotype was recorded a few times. The CDR3: CASSLGSSGKTPYEQYF. Written as DNA, the CDR3 is TGTGCCAGCAGCTTGGGATCTAGCGGGAAGACTCCCTACGAGCAGTACTTC. This chain uses TRBV7-2 with TRBJ2-7; TRBD2 agrees at 9 bases. V shed 3 bases and J 2 bases; nucleotides not matched to a gene: 11. This CDR3 has 17 residues. Germline CDR1 reads SGHTA; CDR2 reads FQGNSA.

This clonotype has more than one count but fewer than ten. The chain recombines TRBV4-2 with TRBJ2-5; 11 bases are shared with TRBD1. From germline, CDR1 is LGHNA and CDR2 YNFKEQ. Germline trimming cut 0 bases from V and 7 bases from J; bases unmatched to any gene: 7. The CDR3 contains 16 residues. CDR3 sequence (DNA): TGTGCCAGCAGCCAAGATATAGGACAGGGGGCTGGGACCCAGTACTTC. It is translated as CASSQDIGQGAGTQYF.

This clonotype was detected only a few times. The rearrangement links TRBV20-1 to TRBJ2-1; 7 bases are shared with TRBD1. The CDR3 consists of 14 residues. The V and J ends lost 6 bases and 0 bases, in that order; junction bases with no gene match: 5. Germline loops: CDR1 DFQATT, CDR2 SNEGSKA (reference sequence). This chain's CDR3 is CSAARGSSYNEQFF. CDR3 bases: TGCAGTGCAGCCAGGGGGAGCTCCTACAATGAGCAGTTCTTC.

The CDR3 is CASSTQGAAKNIQYF. DNA for the CDR3: TGTGCCAGCAGTACACAGGGGGCAGCCAAAAACATTCAGTACTTC. The chain couples TRBV12-3 or TRBV12-4 to TRBJ2-4; 9 bases match TRBD1. V lost 5 bases and J lost 0; bases outside the gene matches: 2. The CDR3 spans 15 residues.

CDR3 in amino acids: CASSPSGAYNEQFF. CDR3 nucleotide sequence: TGCGCCAGCAGCCCTAGCGGGGCGTACAATGAGCAGTTCTTC. The chain employs TRBV5-1 and TRBJ2-1; 9 bases are shared with TRBD2. J gave up 4 bases and V 4 bases, and 3 bases lay outside the gene matches. This CDR3 is 14 amino acids long. Per germline, CDR1 SGHRS and CDR2 YFSETQ.

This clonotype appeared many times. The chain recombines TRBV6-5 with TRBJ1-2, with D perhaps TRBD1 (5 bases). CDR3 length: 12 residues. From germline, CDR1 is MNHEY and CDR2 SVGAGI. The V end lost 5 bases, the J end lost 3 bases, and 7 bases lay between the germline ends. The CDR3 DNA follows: TGTGCCAGCAGTGACAGCTACTATGGCTACACCTTC. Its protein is CASSDSYYGYTF.

The CDR3 loop is CAIGGPQETQYF. The CDR3 bases are TGTGCCATCGGCGGCCCCCAAGAGACCCAGTACTTC. The chain recombines TRBV10-3 with TRBJ2-5; D uncertain. Trimming removed 8 bases from V and 1 base from J, with 8 bases in between. The CDR3 loop spans 12 amino acids. The germline CDR1 and CDR2 sequences are ENHRY and SYGVKD.

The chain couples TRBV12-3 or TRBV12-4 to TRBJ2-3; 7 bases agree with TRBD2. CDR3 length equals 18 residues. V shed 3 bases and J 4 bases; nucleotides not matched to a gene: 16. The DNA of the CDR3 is TGTGCCAGCAGTTTGGGAGGGTCCAGCGGGATGATCCCAGATACGCAGTATTTT. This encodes CASSLGGSSGMIPDTQYF.

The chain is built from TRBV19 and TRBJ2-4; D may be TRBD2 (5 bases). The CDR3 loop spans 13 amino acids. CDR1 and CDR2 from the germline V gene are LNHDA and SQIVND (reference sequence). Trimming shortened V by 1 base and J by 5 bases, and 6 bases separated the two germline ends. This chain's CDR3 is CASSIGGQNIQYF. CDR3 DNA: TGTGCCAGTAGTATAGGAGGGCAAAACATTCAGTACTTC.

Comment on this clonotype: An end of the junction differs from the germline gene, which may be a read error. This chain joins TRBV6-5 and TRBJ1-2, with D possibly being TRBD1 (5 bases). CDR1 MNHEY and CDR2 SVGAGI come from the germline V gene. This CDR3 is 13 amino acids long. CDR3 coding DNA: TGTGCCGGCAGTTACGGGGGATCCTATGGCTACACCTTC. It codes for CAGSYGGSYGYTF.

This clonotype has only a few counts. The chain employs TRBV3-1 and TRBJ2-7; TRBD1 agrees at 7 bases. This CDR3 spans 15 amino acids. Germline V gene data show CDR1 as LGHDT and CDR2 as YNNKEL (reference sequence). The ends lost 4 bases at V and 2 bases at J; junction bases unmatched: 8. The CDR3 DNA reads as TGTGCCAGCAGCCCCCGACAGGGACAAACCTACGAGCAGTACTTC. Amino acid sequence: CASSPRQGQTYEQYF.

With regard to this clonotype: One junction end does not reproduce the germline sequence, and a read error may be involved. The CDR3 spells CASSQGLLSYDYTF. CDR3 DNA: TGTGCCAGCAGCCAAGGGTTGCTGAGCTATGACTACACCTTC. V gene TRBV3-1 combines with J gene TRBJ1-2; D remains ambiguous. Per the germline V gene, CDR1 is LGHDT and CDR2 is YNNKEL (reference sequence). This CDR3 contains 14 residues.

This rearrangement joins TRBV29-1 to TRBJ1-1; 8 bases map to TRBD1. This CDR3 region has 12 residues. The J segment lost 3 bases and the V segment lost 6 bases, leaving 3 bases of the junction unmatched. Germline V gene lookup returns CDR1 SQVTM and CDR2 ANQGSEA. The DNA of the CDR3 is TGCAGCGTGAACAGGGGGGACACTGAAGCTTTCTTT. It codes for CSVNRGDTEAFF.

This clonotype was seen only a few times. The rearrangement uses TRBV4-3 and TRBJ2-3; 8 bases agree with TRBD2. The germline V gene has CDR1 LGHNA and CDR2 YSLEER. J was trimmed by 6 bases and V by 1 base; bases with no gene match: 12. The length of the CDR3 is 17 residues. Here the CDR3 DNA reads TGCGCCAGCAGCCAAGTCCTTAGCGGGATGTTCATGGATACGCAGTATTTT. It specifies CASSQVLSGMFMDTQYF.

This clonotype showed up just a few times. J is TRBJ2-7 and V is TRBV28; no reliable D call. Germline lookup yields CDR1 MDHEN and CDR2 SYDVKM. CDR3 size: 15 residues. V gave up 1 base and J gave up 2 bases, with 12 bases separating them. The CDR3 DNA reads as TGTGCCAGCAGTTTATCTGGGGTTCAGACCTACGAGCAGTACTTC. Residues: CASSLSGVQTYEQYF.

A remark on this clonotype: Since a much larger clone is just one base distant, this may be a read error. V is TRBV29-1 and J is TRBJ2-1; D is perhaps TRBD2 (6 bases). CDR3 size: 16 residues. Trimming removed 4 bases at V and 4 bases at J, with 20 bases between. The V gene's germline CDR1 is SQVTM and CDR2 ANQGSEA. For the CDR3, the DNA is TGCAGCGTTGTTTTGTTGAGCGGAGGGGATTACAATGAGCAGTTCTTC. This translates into CSVVLLSGGDYNEQFF.